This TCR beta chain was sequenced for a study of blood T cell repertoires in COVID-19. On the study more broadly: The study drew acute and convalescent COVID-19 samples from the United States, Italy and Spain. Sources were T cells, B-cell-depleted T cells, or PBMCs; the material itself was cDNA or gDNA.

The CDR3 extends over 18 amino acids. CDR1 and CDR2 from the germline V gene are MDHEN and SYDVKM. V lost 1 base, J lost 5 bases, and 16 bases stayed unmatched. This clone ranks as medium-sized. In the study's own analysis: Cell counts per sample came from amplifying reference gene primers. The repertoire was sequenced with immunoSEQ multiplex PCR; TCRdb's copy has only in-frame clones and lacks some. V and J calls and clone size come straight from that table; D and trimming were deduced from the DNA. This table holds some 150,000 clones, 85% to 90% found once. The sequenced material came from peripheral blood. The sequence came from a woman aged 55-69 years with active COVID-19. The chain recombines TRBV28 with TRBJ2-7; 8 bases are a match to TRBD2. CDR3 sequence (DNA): TGTGCCAGCAGTTTATTTGGTAGCGGGAACCCCGGGGGAAACGAGCAGTACTTC. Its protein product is CASSLFGSGNPGGNEQYF. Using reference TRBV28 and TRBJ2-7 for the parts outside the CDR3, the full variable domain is DVKVTQSSRYLVKRTGEKVFLECVQDMDHENMFWYRQDPGLGLRLIYFSYDVKMKEKGDIPEGYSVSREKKERFSLILESASTNQTSMYLCASSLFGSGNPGGNEQYFGPGTRLTVT.